The 22 T cell receptor beta chains listed next were all sequenced from one sample in a study of T-cell memory formation after mild COVID-19. A single record per CDR3 protein comes from TCRdb applying MiXCR to the 5' RACE reads. Among fewer than 300,000 distinct CDR3 sequences listed, about a sixth were seen once. The source material was PBMCs or a T cell subset sorted from them (not recorded which). These receptor sequences come from a man aged 18 to 29 who had mild COVID-19 (a few samples of this study predate the infection). Cell type and time point are not known.

The J gene is TRBJ2-3, the V gene TRBV7-3; D is possibly TRBD1 (5 bases). CDR3 size: 14 residues. Trimming pared 3 bases from V and 2 bases from J, leaving 9 bases between. The germline gives CDR1 SGHTA, CDR2 FQGTGA. The CDR3 protein is CASSFGRATDTQYF. The CDR3 coding sequence is TGTGCCAGCAGCTTCGGCAGGGCCACAGATACGCAGTATTTT.

This clonotype was observed at least ten times. This chain links TRBV5-1 with TRBJ1-1; D is ambiguous. Germline V gene sequence: CDR1 SGHRS, CDR2 YFSETQ. The CDR3 consists of 15 residues. Deletions cut 1 base from V and 1 base from J, with 11 bases between. The DNA for the CDR3 is TGCGCCAGCAGCTTGTCCTTGGCAGAGAACACTGAAGCTTTCTTT. Its translation is CASSLSLAENTEAFF.

V and J are TRBV9 and TRBJ1-3; 9 bases are shared with TRBD1. J was trimmed by 7 bases and V by 4 bases; bases with no gene match: 9. The CDR3 runs 15 residues. In germline, CDR1 is SGDLS, CDR2 YYNGEE. The CDR3 reads CASSPLDRGRNTIYF. As DNA, the CDR3 is TGTGCCAGCAGCCCCCTCGACAGGGGGAGGAACACCATATATTTT.

The rearrangement links TRBV25-1 to TRBJ1-2, with D possibly being TRBD1 (5 bases). V lost 1 base and J lost 8, with 11 bases in between. The CDR3 totals 13 residues. In germline, CDR1 is MGHDK, CDR2 SYGVNS. The CDR3 sequence: CASSELVGVGYTF. The CDR3 DNA reads as TGTGCCAGCAGTGAATTAGTAGGGGTCGGCTACACCTTC.

The chain links TRBV7-2 to TRBJ2-5, with TRBD1 matching over 9 bases. The germline V gene encodes CDR1 SGHTA and CDR2 FQGNSA. CDR3 length equals 15 residues. J was trimmed by 7 bases and V by 2 bases; bases with no gene match: 8. Here the CDR3 reads CASSLLDRGGGTQYF. The CDR3, as DNA: TGTGCCAGCAGCTTACTGGACAGGGGAGGAGGGACCCAGTACTTC.

This clonotype was observed a handful of times. This chain links TRBV11-2 with TRBJ2-2; a weak D match, TRBD2 (6 bases). CDR1 is SGHAT and CDR2 is FQNNGV in the germline V gene. Trimming cost V 6 bases and J 6 bases, with 23 bases left between them. The CDR3 loop spans 17 amino acids. The CDR3: CASRYGTPGGASGELFF. The CDR3 DNA is TGTGCCAGCAGATACGGGACGCCCGGGGGAGCTTCCGGGGAGCTGTTTTTT.

This clonotype was found a few times. V and J are TRBV7-2 and TRBJ2-1; a weak D match, TRBD2 (5 bases). The V end lost 2 bases, the J end lost 6 bases, and 11 bases lay between the germline ends. Germline assignment: CDR1 SGHTA and CDR2 FQGNSA. This CDR3 has 14 residues. This CDR3 reads CASSLWGVSNEQFF. CDR3 nucleotides: TGTGCCAGCAGCTTATGGGGAGTTAGCAATGAGCAGTTCTTC.

V usage is TRBV14 and J usage is TRBJ1-6; D remains unclear. The CDR3 contains 13 residues. V was pared by 3 bases and J by 10 bases, with 10 bases between. The germline V gene encodes CDR1 SGHDN and CDR2 FVKESK. The CDR3 sequence is CASSHTTRSPLHF. CDR3 nucleotide sequence: TGTGCCAGCAGCCATACCACAAGGTCACCCCTCCACTTT.

The sample holds many counts of this clonotype. V is TRBV29-1 and J is TRBJ2-1; D uncertain. From germline, CDR1 is SQVTM and CDR2 ANQGSEA. This CDR3 has 12 amino acids. V gave up 3 bases and J gave up 1 base, with 4 bases separating them. CDR3 bases: TGCAGCGTTGAGCCATCCTACAATGAGCAGTTCTTC. It encodes CSVEPSYNEQFF.

The chain combines TRBV9 with TRBJ2-3; TRBD2 agrees at 9 bases. This CDR3 has 15 residues. CDR1 and CDR2 from the germline V gene are SGDLS and YYNGEE. The trim removed 4 bases at V and 2 bases at J, leaving 5 bases unmatched. CDR3 nucleotides: TGTGCCAGCAGCCCCAGCGGGGGGCACACAGATACGCAGTATTTT. This codes for CASSPSGGHTDTQYF.

Only a few counts were recorded for this clonotype. The chain combines TRBV3-1 with TRBJ1-2; 8 positions match TRBD1. Germline CDR1 is LGHDT and CDR2 is YNNKEL (reference sequence). The CDR3 totals 15 residues. Trimming removed 1 base from V and 5 bases from J; junction bases left unmatched: 6. CDR3 protein: CASSQGQGRNYGYTF. CDR3 nucleotides: TGTGCCAGCAGCCAAGGACAGGGGCGAAATTATGGCTACACCTTC. Looking up the rest from reference TRBV3-1 and TRBJ1-2 gives the full variable domain: DTAVSQTPKYLVTQMGNDKSIKCEQNLGHDTMYWYKQDSKKFLKIMFSYNNKELIINETVPNRFSPKSPDKAHLNLHINSLELGDSAVYFCASSQGQGRNYGYTFGSGTRLTVV.

This clonotype was recorded a few times. The chain links TRBV6-6 to TRBJ2-1, with 8 bases aligning to TRBD1. This CDR3 is built from 16 residues. In germline, CDR1 is MNHNY, CDR2 SVGAGI (reference sequence). Trimming removed 0 bases from V and 5 bases from J; junction bases left unmatched: 6. Here the CDR3 DNA reads TGTGCCAGCAGTTACTCGTCCAGGGGGCTTGACAATGAGCAGTTCTTC. This codes for CASSYSSRGLDNEQFF.

About this clonotype itself: The junction differs from germline at one of its ends, possibly a read error. The chain employs TRBV20-1 and TRBJ1-3, with a possible D match to TRBD1 (5 bases). CDR3 length: 15 residues. Germline values: CDR1 DFQATT, CDR2 SNEGSKA (reference sequence). The CDR3 here is CSARDPVGDGNTIYF. The CDR3 DNA reads TGCAGTGCTAGAGATCCCGTGGGGGACGGAAACACAATATATTTT.

This clonotype is termed medium-sized. The chain links TRBV7-8 to TRBJ2-7; 9 bases align to TRBD1. After removal of 3 bases from V and 3 bases from J, the junction contained 9 bases not matched to a gene. CDR1 and CDR2 from the germline V gene are SGHVS and FQNEAQ. This CDR3 spans 16 amino acids. The CDR3 bases are TGTGCCAGCAGCTTGAGCTCCGGGACAGGGAACTACGAGCAGTACTTC. Translation: CASSLSSGTGNYEQYF. The full variable domain, with the rest looked up from reference TRBV7-8 and TRBJ2-7, is GAGVSQSPRYKVAKRGQDVALRCDPISGHVSLFWYQQALGQGPEFLTYFQNEAQLDKSGLPSDRFFAERPEGSVSTLKIQRTQQEDSAVYLCASSLSSGTGNYEQYFGPGTRLTVT.

This clonotype showed up just a few times. The V gene is TRBV7-3, the J gene TRBJ2-3; 9 nucleotides align to TRBD1. The germline V gene encodes CDR1 SGHTA and CDR2 FQGTGA. CDR3 size: 17 residues. Unmatched junction bases numbered 10, after V lost 3 bases and J lost 3 bases. The CDR3 region is CASSLGQGEFTTDTQYF. CDR3 in DNA: TGTGCCAGCAGCTTGGGACAGGGAGAATTTACGACAGATACGCAGTATTTT.

The chain recombines TRBV6-2 or TRBV6-3 with TRBJ1-4, with D unresolved. The V end was cut by 6 bases, the J end by 8 bases, with 19 bases between. CDR3 length: 15 amino acids. Germline V gene lookup returns CDR1 MNHEY and CDR2 SVGEGT. CDR3 residues: CASSPSWRGYEKLFF. CDR3 in DNA: TGTGCCAGCAGCCCCTCTTGGAGAGGATACGAAAAACTGTTTTTT.

The chain combines TRBV7-9 with TRBJ1-2; TRBD1 matches at 7 bases. CDR3 length equals 15 residues. In germline, CDR1 is SEHNR, CDR2 FQNEAQ (reference sequence). The trim removed 5 bases at V and 8 bases at J, leaving 14 bases unmatched. As DNA, the CDR3 is TGTGCCAGCAGCCCCCATGGCGAGGGGGCGAAAGGCTACACCTTC. This translates into CASSPHGEGAKGYTF.

The CDR3 sequence: CASRLGRNPSYEQYV. Written as DNA, the CDR3 is TGTGCCAGCAGGCTAGGACGGAATCCCTCCTACGAGCAGTACGTC. The genes are TRBV6-2 or TRBV6-3 and TRBJ2-7, with unresolved D. Trimming left V 6 bases short and J 0 bases short, with 15 bases between. CDR3 length equals 15 residues. Germline assignment: CDR1 MNHEY and CDR2 SVGEGT.

This chain links TRBV12-3 or TRBV12-4 with TRBJ2-1; possibly TRBD2 for D (6 bases). Trimming stripped 0 bases from V and 4 bases from J, with 10 bases between. This CDR3 has 15 residues. The CDR3 DNA follows: TGTGCCAGCAGTTTAGCGGGGGGTGGTTACAATGAGCAGTTCTTC. Translating it yields CASSLAGGGYNEQFF.

The chain has TRBV12-3 or TRBV12-4 and TRBJ2-1, with D tentatively TRBD2 (5 bases). The germline V and J ends were trimmed by 6 bases and 8 bases, with 11 bases remaining between them. This CDR3 is 12 amino acids long. The CDR3 here is CASSRDFYEQFF. In nucleotides, the CDR3 is TGTGCCAGCAGCCGGGATTTCTATGAGCAGTTCTTC.

There are a few counts of this clonotype. This chain joins TRBV7-9 and TRBJ2-1; 7 bases agree with TRBD2. Germline V gene data show CDR1 as SEHNR and CDR2 as FQNEAQ (reference sequence). After removal of 4 bases from V and 1 base from J, the junction contained 13 bases not matched to a gene. The CDR3 consists of 18 residues. CDR3 region: CASSSSILRLASYNEQFF. In DNA, the CDR3 is TGTGCCAGCAGCTCATCAATCTTGCGACTAGCTTCCTACAATGAGCAGTTCTTC.

In DNA form, the CDR3 reads TGTGCCTTACCCTGGACTCCTAGCTCCTACGAGCAGTACTTC. Translating gives CALPWTPSSYEQYF. This chain joins TRBV6-6 and TRBJ2-7, with D possibly TRBD2 on 5 matching bases. V was shortened by 11 bases and J by 0 bases, with 17 bases between the two germline ends. The V gene's germline CDR1 is MNHNY and CDR2 SVGAGI (reference sequence). The CDR3 length is 14 residues.